What follows describes a single T cell receptor (beta chain). What it recognizes is unknown. 5'RACE with constant-segment primers built TCRalpha and TCRbeta cDNA libraries with UMIs. TCRdb passed the 5' RACE reads through MiXCR, listing each CDR3 protein once. The sample holds just under 550,000 distinct CDR3 sequences, about a fifth seen once. The CDR3 spans 14 residues. With V trimmed by 4 bases and J by 6 bases, 9 bases remained unmatched. Germline lookup yields CDR1 MDHEN and CDR2 SYDVKM. This specimen belongs to a study of T-cell memory formation after mild COVID-19. Findings and caveats of the study: Contracting clones localized mainly to CM and EM when CD4+ and mainly to EMRA when CD8+. Prior to infection, memory already included some responding clones, suggesting cross-reactive memory joined.

The specimen sequenced was PBMCs or a T cell subset sorted from them (not recorded which). This rearrangement joins TRBV28 to TRBJ2-7, with 7 bases identical to TRBD2. This clonotype was sampled from an adult woman who had mild COVID-19 (a few samples of this study predate the infection). Cell type and time point are not known. The CDR3 loop reads CASSSGGGVIEQYF. The CDR3 DNA follows: TGTGCCAGCAGTTCCGGTGGGGGGGTGATCGAGCAGTACTTC.